This passage covers 14 T cell receptor beta chains from one sample sequenced in a study of cytomegalovirus exposure and HLA in healthy donors. The PCR employed 60 Vbeta primers together with 13 Jbeta primers. Repertoires were generated with immunoSEQ multiplex PCR, while TCRdb's copy carries only in-frame clones and drops some. The repertoire includes tens of thousands of clones, 50% to 75% of them detected once, and roughly 3.9% sits in the top ten. The sample was PBMCs. All receptors come from a man in his thirties or forties in good health and CMV-seronegative.

The chain is built from TRBV28 and TRBJ2-7; 10 positions agree with TRBD2. The CDR3 length is 17 residues. V trimming: 6 bases; J trimming: 4 bases; junction bases outside the gene matches: 15. Germline V gene data show CDR1 as MDHEN and CDR2 as SYDVKM. The DNA for the CDR3 is TGTGCCAGCAGCCCCTCGATTAGCGGGAGGCCCAAGTACGAGCAGTACTTC. The encoded protein is CASSPSISGRPKYEQYF.

The V gene is TRBV2, the J gene TRBJ1-5; TRBD1 might be the D (5 bases). Germline V gives CDR1 SNHLY, CDR2 FYNNEI. Trimming took 6 bases from V and 3 from J, leaving 15 bases between them. This CDR3 has 15 amino acids. CDR3 sequence (DNA): TGTGCCAGCAGCGTAGTGACAGCCTCCAATCAGCCCCAGCATTTT. Amino acid sequence: CASSVVTASNQPQHF. The complete variable domain, with remaining parts taken from reference TRBV2 and TRBJ1-5, reads EPEVTQTPSHQVTQMGQEVILRCVPISNHLYFYWYRQILGQKVEFLVSFYNNEISEKSEIFDDQFSVERPDGSNFTLKIRSTKLEDSAMYFCASSVVTASNQPQHFGDGTRLSIL.

This clone appeared once. This rearrangement joins TRBV4-3 to TRBJ2-3; 8 bases map to TRBD2. V was clipped by 0 bases and J by 2 bases; unmatched bases: 4. The germline CDR1 and CDR2 sequences are LGHNA and YSLEER. The CDR3 has 16 amino acids. The CDR3 is CASSQELRGATDTQYF. CDR3 bases: TGCGCCAGCAGCCAAGAGTTGCGGGGGGCCACAGATACGCAGTATTTT.

The V and J genes are TRBV14 and TRBJ2-5; 10 bases fit TRBD2. The V segment lost 2 bases and the J segment 4 bases; nucleotides outside the gene matches: 10. Per germline, CDR1 SGHDN and CDR2 FVKESK. This CDR3 is 17 amino acids long. The CDR3 region is CASSQYLAGVPGETQYF. The CDR3 DNA follows: TGTGCCAGCAGCCAATATCTAGCGGGAGTCCCCGGAGAGACCCAGTACTTC.

This clone was recorded only once. The V gene is TRBV7-2, the J gene TRBJ2-2; the match to TRBD1 covers 8 bases. The CDR3 is 15 amino acids. CDR1 and CDR2 (germline): SGHTA, FQGNSA. Germline trimming cut 4 bases from V and 5 bases from J; bases unmatched to any gene: 6. Here the CDR3 DNA reads TGTGCCAGCAGCTCCGGACAGGGCGAGACCGGGGAGCTGTTTTTT. Translating gives CASSSGQGETGELFF.

The chain is built from TRBV6-6 and TRBJ1-5; no clear D gene. V dropped 2 bases and J dropped 5 bases, with 4 bases sitting between them. Germline CDR1 MNHNY, CDR2 SVGAGI (reference sequence). CDR3 size: 12 residues. The CDR3 reads CASSYADQPQHF. The CDR3 DNA is TGTGCCAGCAGTTACGCGGATCAGCCCCAGCATTTT.

The chain is built from TRBV30 and TRBJ2-5; possible D gene TRBD1, 5 bases. V lost 2 bases and J 3 bases, leaving 13 bases between the germline ends. CDR1 is GTSNPN and CDR2 is SVGIG in the germline V gene (reference sequence). This CDR3 has 14 amino acids. CDR3 sequence (DNA): TGTGCCTGGAGTATAGGGGCTGGAGAAGAGACCCAGTACTTC. Protein product: CAWSIGAGEETQYF. The variable domain in full, with the rest retrieved from reference TRBV30 and TRBJ2-5, is SQTIHQWPATLVQPVGSPLSLECTVEGTSNPNLYWYRQAAGRGLQLLFYSVGIGQISSEVPQNLSASRPQDRQFILSSKKLLLSDSGFYLCAWSIGAGEETQYFGPGTRLLVL.

The rearrangement uses TRBV9 and TRBJ2-1; 9 bases match TRBD2. Trimming at V came to 3 bases and at J to 7 bases, leaving 8 bases not matched to a gene. The CDR3 totals 15 residues. The germline V gene encodes CDR1 SGDLS and CDR2 YYNGEE. The CDR3 nucleotides are TGTGCCAGCAGCGCCCCAGCGGGAGGCCTTAATGAGCAGTTCTTC. It codes for CASSAPAGGLNEQFF.

V usage is TRBV4-3 and J usage is TRBJ2-5, with 9 nucleotides matching TRBD2. J lost 0 bases, V lost 3 bases, and 5 bases had no gene match. This CDR3 is built from 16 residues. Germline values: CDR1 LGHNA, CDR2 YSLEER. The CDR3 loop reads CASSQLAGPYQETQYF. The CDR3 region has the DNA TGCGCCAGCAGCCAGCTAGCGGGGCCTTACCAAGAGACCCAGTACTTC.

The CDR3 DNA follows: TGTGCCAGCAGTTCACTAGCGGGAGCGTTCTACAATGAGCAGTTCTTC. Protein: CASSSLAGAFYNEQFF. The chain has TRBV28 and TRBJ2-1; 11 nucleotides line up with TRBD2. This CDR3 region has 16 residues. The V segment lost 4 bases and the J segment 3 bases; nucleotides outside the gene matches: 5. CDR1 and CDR2 (germline): MDHEN, SYDVKM.

This sequence joins TRBV9 and TRBJ2-1; TRBD1 agrees at 7 bases. With V trimmed by 0 bases and J by 8 bases, 8 bases remained unmatched. This CDR3 region has 15 residues. Germline V gives CDR1 SGDLS, CDR2 YYNGEE. CDR3 bases: TGTGCCAGCAGCGTAGGAGGGGGCGCGGTCGATGAGCAGTTCTTC. It is translated as CASSVGGGAVDEQFF. The full variable domain, in which reference TRBV9 and TRBJ2-1 provide the parts outside the CDR3, is DSGVTQTPKHLITATGQRVTLRCSPRSGDLSVYWYQQSLDQGLQFLIQYYNGEERAKGNILERFSAQQFPDLHSELNLSSLELGDSALYFCASSVGGGAVDEQFFGPGTRLTVL.

This chain links TRBV15 with TRBJ2-3; 7 bases fit TRBD2. The CDR3 length is 16 residues. V was clipped by 0 bases and J by 8 bases; unmatched bases: 11. CDR1 LNHNV and CDR2 YYDKDF come from the germline V gene (reference sequence). The CDR3 sequence is CATSRDPRDYLATQYF. Written as DNA, the CDR3 is TGTGCCACCAGCAGAGATCCACGGGACTACCTTGCTACGCAGTATTTT.

V is TRBV6-4 and J is TRBJ2-6, with a possible D match to TRBD2 (5 bases). The germline V and J ends were trimmed by 6 bases and 1 base, with 10 bases remaining between them. The germline V gene has CDR1 MRHNA and CDR2 SNTAGT. This CDR3 comprises 15 residues. CDR3 protein: CASSVEGSGANVLTF. DNA of the CDR3: TGTGCCAGCAGCGTCGAGGGTTCTGGGGCCAACGTCCTGACTTTC.

This clone has only a few counts. This rearrangement joins TRBV27 to TRBJ1-1, with TRBD1 as a possible D gene (5 bases). V lost 2 bases and J lost 0, with 13 bases in between. This CDR3 contains 16 residues. CDR1 and CDR2 (germline): MNHEY, SMNVEV (reference sequence). The CDR3 DNA follows: TGTGCCAGCAGTTTAAGGGGTCTTTCCCTGAACACTGAAGCTTTCTTT. Its protein is CASSLRGLSLNTEAFF.